The present TCR beta chain was sequenced within a study of blood T cell repertoires in COVID-19. Study-wide context: Both acute and convalescent COVID-19 samples were obtained from the United States, Italy and Spain. From T cells, B-cell-depleted T cells, or PBMCs came the material, which was cDNA or gDNA.

Original processing methods: Amplified reference gene primers provided the basis for estimating nucleated cell counts. Assay: immunoSEQ multiplex PCR; the TCRdb copy retains only in-frame clones and omits some. From that table come the V and J calls and clone size; the DNA was used to work out D and trimming. The repertoire has around 110,000 clones, approximately 82% of them found once; the top ten carry 7.5%. There are 14 residues in the CDR3. The chain uses TRBV7-5 and TRBJ2-7; the table's D call TRBD2 went unverified against the DNA. TRBV7-5 corresponds to a pseudogene. The TCR was taken from a man aged 65 to 79 with active or convalescent COVID-19. The source material was peripheral blood. CDR3 in DNA: TGTGTCAGAAGCTTAGGTCGGGAACCCTACGAGCAGTACTTC. Translating it yields CVRSLGREPYEQYF.